A single sample gave rise to the 13 T cell receptor beta chains below, sequenced in a study of blood T cells in healthy people across ages. Primed by a sample-barcoded 5' primer and a J-beta primer mix, a second PCR proceeded for about 7 to 12 cycles. TCRdb reprocessed the 5' RACE reads via MiXCR and lists one record per CDR3 protein. Seen here are nearly 800,000 distinct CDR3 sequences, just under 25% observed once, and the top ten hold approximately 4%. A further study also used this sample, focusing on T cells of mothers and their children.

Material: blood. These receptors were collected from a boy between 10 and 17 years old in good health.

This clonotype showed up just a few times. V usage is TRBV4-3 and J usage is TRBJ1-1; a possible D gene is TRBD1 (5 bases). Germline CDR1 is LGHNA and CDR2 is YSLEER. The ends were cut back, 0 bases at V and 5 bases at J, with 10 bases in the middle. CDR3 length equals 14 residues. CDR3 region: CASSQEEGYTEAFF. The CDR3 DNA sequence: TGCGCCAGCAGCCAAGAGGAGGGGTATACTGAAGCTTTCTTT.

This clonotype has just a few counts. J is TRBJ2-5 and V is TRBV6-2 or TRBV6-3, with D perhaps TRBD1 (5 bases). Germline CDR1 MNHEY, CDR2 SVGEGT. This CDR3 has 14 residues. With 6 bases removed from V and 5 bases from J, the gap between germline ends came to 16 bases. As DNA, the CDR3 is TGTGCCAGCAGAATCAACAGGCTCGTGGAGACCCAGTACTTC. Translation: CASRINRLVETQYF.

As for this clonotype: The junction departs from germline at one end; a sequencing error may be responsible. DNA for the CDR3: TGTGCCAACAAAGTAGCGGGAGGGCCCTACAACGAGCAGTTCTTC. Protein sequence: CANKVAGGPYNEQFF. The V call is TRBV12-3 or TRBV12-4, the J call TRBJ2-5, with 11 bases identical to TRBD2. The DNA end favors TRBJ2-1, so the J call may be wrong. The CDR3 covers 15 residues.

Only a few counts were recorded for this clonotype. V usage is TRBV6-5 and J usage is TRBJ2-7; a weak D match, TRBD2 (6 bases). The V end lost 5 bases, the J end lost 1 base, and 15 bases lay between the germline ends. Germline CDR1 reads MNHEY; CDR2 reads SVGAGI. CDR3 size: 15 residues. The CDR3 region is CASSPTSMGSYEQYF. The CDR3 DNA sequence: TGTGCCAGCAGTCCAACTAGCATGGGGTCCTACGAGCAGTACTTC.

The CDR3 DNA is TGTGCCAGCAGTTCTCCGGGACAGGCCTACACAGATACGCAGTATTTT. Translating it yields CASSSPGQAYTDTQYF. This chain joins TRBV6-6 and TRBJ2-3; TRBD1 agrees at 8 bases. V lost 4 bases to trimming and J lost 2 bases; unmatched junction nucleotides: 8. This CDR3 is built from 16 residues. CDR1 and CDR2 (germline): MNHNY, SVGAGI (reference sequence).

This clonotype turned up a few times. The J gene is TRBJ1-6, the V gene TRBV20-1; 8 bases align to TRBD1. V dropped 2 bases and J dropped 8; count of bases not matched to a gene: 11. Germline V gives CDR1 DFQATT, CDR2 SNEGSKA (reference sequence). This CDR3 is 16 amino acids long. The CDR3 coding sequence is TGCAGTGCTAGACTCATATGGGGACAGGATGATTCACCCCTCCACTTT. Encoded protein: CSARLIWGQDDSPLHF.

This clonotype occurred a few times. The J gene is TRBJ1-1, the V gene TRBV6-2 or TRBV6-3; D is ambiguous. CDR3 length: 12 amino acids. Germline CDR1 is MNHEY and CDR2 is SVGEGT. Deletions cut 6 bases from V and 4 bases from J, with 9 bases between. The CDR3 here is CASRRLVTEAFF. The DNA for the CDR3 is TGTGCCAGCAGAAGGTTGGTCACTGAAGCTTTCTTT.

This sequence joins TRBV4-3 and TRBJ2-5; 8 nucleotides align to TRBD1. The CDR3 contains 15 residues. CDR1 LGHNA and CDR2 YSLEER come from the germline V gene. V was clipped by 4 bases and J by 0 bases; unmatched bases: 4. CDR3 amino acids: CASSPGQEDQETQYF. As DNA, the CDR3 is TGCGCCAGCAGCCCGGGACAGGAGGACCAAGAGACCCAGTACTTC.

The genes are TRBV29-1 and TRBJ1-1; tentative D call: TRBD1 (5 bases). CDR1 SQVTM and CDR2 ANQGSEA come from the germline V gene. The CDR3 spans 13 residues. Deletions cut 7 bases from V and 1 base from J, with 13 bases between. The CDR3 loop reads CSGRQPKNTEAFF. The CDR3 region has the DNA TGCAGCGGGCGACAGCCCAAGAACACTGAAGCTTTCTTT.

The chain recombines TRBV29-1 with TRBJ1-2; no definite D call. This CDR3 comprises 11 residues. Trimming removed 4 bases at V and 3 bases at J, with 6 bases between. Germline CDR1 SQVTM, CDR2 ANQGSEA. CDR3 sequence reads: CSVVSHYGYTF. CDR3 DNA sequence: TGCAGCGTTGTTTCACACTATGGCTACACCTTC.

The chain carries TRBV6-2 or TRBV6-3 and TRBJ2-7; D tentatively reads TRBD1 or TRBD2 (5 bases each). Germline CDR1 is MNHEY and CDR2 is SVGEGT. The V gene lost 2 bases and the J gene lost 6 bases, with 17 bases spanning the gap. The CDR3 is 15 residues long. The CDR3 spells CASSYHGGSVGEQYF. The CDR3 bases are TGTGCCAGCAGTTACCATGGGGGTTCCGTCGGCGAGCAGTACTTC.

On this clonotype: This sequence may be a read error, since a much larger clone differs from it by one base. This sequence joins TRBV4-1 and TRBJ2-1; TRBD2 is a possible D gene (5 bases). The CDR3 covers 15 residues. CDR1 is MGHRA, CDR2 YSYEKL, per germline. CDR3 DNA: TGCGCCAGCAGCCAGGCCTCCAGCGGTTACAAAGAGCAGTTCTTC. As protein: CASSQASSGYKEQFF.

The rearrangement joins TRBV4-1 to TRBJ2-1; D uncertain. The J call is in doubt because the DNA end fits TRBJ2-7 better. Germline CDR1 and CDR2: MGHRA and YSYEKL. CDR3 size: 14 residues. DNA of the CDR3: TGCGCCAGCAGCCAAGTAATAACCGGGCGGGAGCAGTACTTC. It yields the protein CASSQVITGREQYF.